Each of the 26 T cell receptor beta chains below was sequenced from the same sample in a study of shared clonotypes between healthy human individuals (dated by TCRdb to 2020 to 2022). CD8 naive samples consisted of CD45RO-negative cells that were positively selected for CCR7, yielding a CD45RA+CCR7+ population without TemRA cells. Receptor libraries were prepared by the immunoSEQ multiplex PCR assay. This immuneACCESS table, as held by TCRdb, lists in-frame sequences with V and J called but not all clones. Of the missing ones, under half trace to an unresolved V gene in checked studies; the others have no known cause. In all, the sample holds about 1,900,000 clones, and around 96% of those were seen once. 0.95% to 1.5% of the sample rests with the top ten. Material for sequencing was naive CD8+ T cells sorted from blood. The cell subset or site label here, explained by the study, means: CD45RA+CCR7+. The receptors derive from a man aged 18 to 35 in good health.

This chain uses TRBV7-9 with TRBJ1-4, with TRBD1 as a possible D gene (6 bases). Germline loops: CDR1 SEHNR, CDR2 FQNEAQ (reference sequence). Trimming pared 0 bases from V and 3 bases from J, leaving 14 bases between. This CDR3 comprises 17 residues. The CDR3 region is CASSLASGGASNEKLFF. CDR3 DNA sequence: TGTGCCAGCAGCTTAGCTTCCGGGGGCGCTTCTAATGAAAAACTGTTTTTT.

The V gene is TRBV13, the J gene TRBJ2-1, with no clear D. The CDR3 runs to 15 residues. With 7 bases removed from V and 0 bases from J, the gap between germline ends came to 13 bases. Germline V gene sequence: CDR1 PRHDT, CDR2 FYEKMQ (reference sequence). DNA for the CDR3: TGTGCCAGCAAACTCGGCGGCCACTCCTACAATGAGCAGTTCTTC. Its protein product is CASKLGGHSYNEQFF.

The chain uses TRBV28 and TRBJ2-5; D perhaps matches TRBD1 (5 bases). CDR3 size: 12 residues. CDR1 is MDHEN and CDR2 is SYDVKM in the germline V gene. V lost 3 bases and J 4 bases, leaving 6 bases between the germline ends. The CDR3 is CASSFQGETQYF. The CDR3 DNA is TGTGCCAGCAGTTTCCAGGGAGAGACCCAGTACTTC.

The chain is built from TRBV5-8 and TRBJ1-6; D remains ambiguous. The V end lost 1 base, the J end lost 4 bases, and 3 bases lay between the germline ends. Germline CDR1 reads SGHTS; CDR2 reads YDEGEE. The CDR3 has 13 residues. This CDR3 is CASSLNYNSPLHF. The CDR3 nucleotides are TGTGCCAGCAGCTTGAATTATAATTCACCCCTCCACTTT.

The chain couples TRBV25-1 to TRBJ2-7; 11 bases match TRBD2. V dropped 5 bases and J dropped 4; count of bases not matched to a gene: 7. Germline V gives CDR1 MGHDK, CDR2 SYGVNS. CDR3 size: 15 residues. Here the CDR3 reads CASSQSSGRVYEQYF. In nucleotides, the CDR3 is TGTGCCAGCAGTCAGAGTAGCGGGAGGGTATACGAGCAGTACTTC.

The chain is built from TRBV19 and TRBJ2-2, with unresolved D. V was clipped by 3 bases and J by 2 bases, with 7 bases between them. Germline V CDR1 and CDR2: LNHDA, SQIVND (reference sequence). This CDR3 region has 14 residues. The CDR3 is CASSMYDNTGELFF. In DNA, the CDR3 is TGTGCCAGTAGTATGTACGATAACACCGGGGAGCTGTTTTTT.

The rearrangement uses TRBV5-1 and TRBJ2-3, with 8 bases that match TRBD2. The CDR3 is made up of 18 amino acids. The V gene end was trimmed by 4 bases and the J gene end by 0 bases; junction bases not matched to a gene: 13. CDR1 is SGHRS and CDR2 is YFSETQ in the germline V gene. In DNA form, the CDR3 reads TGCGCCAGCAGCCCGGGGGTAGCGGGGCCCCCTAGCACAGATACGCAGTATTTT. This gives the protein CASSPGVAGPPSTDTQYF.

The genes are TRBV6-5 and TRBJ2-5; D gene ambiguous. Looked up from germline, CDR1 is MNHEY and CDR2 is SVGAGI. The V and J ends lost 6 bases and 5 bases respectively, with 7 bases between them. The CDR3 length is 11 residues. The CDR3 loop reads CASSEFETQYF. DNA of the CDR3: TGTGCCAGCAGCGAATTTGAGACCCAGTACTTC.

CDR3 nucleotide sequence: TGTGCCAGCAGCTTAAACGGCAGGGACAGGGGCAATCAGCCCCAGCATTTT. It is translated as CASSLNGRDRGNQPQHF. This sequence joins TRBV13 and TRBJ1-5; TRBD1 agrees at 9 bases. CDR1 is PRHDT and CDR2 is FYEKMQ in the germline V gene (reference sequence). This CDR3 has 17 amino acids. V lost 2 bases to trimming and J lost 2 bases; unmatched junction nucleotides: 7.

A note on this clone: The sample has other DNA sequences that encode this CDR3 too. This chain links TRBV9 with TRBJ2-5; TRBD2 agrees at 7 bases. V trimming: 0 bases; J trimming: 2 bases; junction bases outside the gene matches: 1. The CDR3 runs 14 residues. CDR1 SGDLS and CDR2 YYNGEE come from the germline V gene. As DNA, the CDR3 is TGTGCCAGCAGCGTAGGGGGACTACAAGAGACCCAGTACTTC. It is translated as CASSVGGLQETQYF.

The CDR3 region is CASSGAGLAGGSEQYF. The CDR3 DNA follows: TGTGCCAGCAGCGGGGCCGGACTAGCGGGAGGATCCGAGCAGTACTTC. This rearrangement joins TRBV7-3 to TRBJ2-7; 14 nucleotides agree with TRBD2. Looked up from germline, CDR1 is SGHTA and CDR2 is FQGTGA. V lost 5 bases, J lost 6 bases, and 9 bases stayed unmatched. The length of the CDR3 is 16 residues. Full variable domain (missing parts from reference TRBV7-3 and TRBJ2-7): GAGVSQTPSNKVTEKGKYVELRCDPISGHTALYWYRQSLGQGPEFLIYFQGTGAADDSGLPNDRFFAVRPEGSVSTLKIQRTERGDSAVYLCASSGAGLAGGSEQYFGPGTRLTVT.

This clone was picked up one time. The chain joins TRBV2 to TRBJ2-5; TRBD2 matches at 8 bases. The germline V gene encodes CDR1 SNHLY and CDR2 FYNNEI. This CDR3 has 18 amino acids. Trimming took 3 bases from V and 0 from J; bases not matched to a gene: 12. The CDR3 loop is CASSDPTSGSWDQETQYF. DNA for the CDR3: TGTGCCAGCAGTGACCCTACTAGCGGAAGTTGGGACCAAGAGACCCAGTACTTC. The full variable domain, with the rest looked up from reference TRBV2 and TRBJ2-5, is EPEVTQTPSHQVTQMGQEVILRCVPISNHLYFYWYRQILGQKVEFLVSFYNNEISEKSEIFDDQFSVERPDGSNFTLKIRSTKLEDSAMYFCASSDPTSGSWDQETQYFGPGTRLLVL.

The chain is built from TRBV7-9 and TRBJ1-2; no clear D gene. This CDR3 region has 15 residues. The V end was cut by 1 base, the J end by 3 bases, with 12 bases between. Germline CDR1 and CDR2: SEHNR and FQNEAQ (reference sequence). CDR3 loop: CASSLVGKTDYGYTF. CDR3 nucleotide sequence: TGTGCCAGCAGCTTAGTGGGGAAGACTGACTATGGCTACACCTTC.

The chain links TRBV2 to TRBJ1-3; D is unresolved. Germline V gene data show CDR1 as SNHLY and CDR2 as FYNNEI. CDR3 size: 16 residues. With 1 base removed from V and 0 bases from J, the gap between germline ends came to 10 bases. CDR3 loop: CASSEVAGRSGNTIYF. The CDR3, as DNA: TGTGCCAGCAGTGAAGTGGCCGGCCGCTCTGGAAACACCATATATTTT.

The J gene is TRBJ2-5, the V gene TRBV5-1; 8 bases are a match to TRBD2. V shed 4 bases, J shed 2 bases, and the junction held 4 bases outside the gene matches. This CDR3 has 14 residues. Germline-derived CDR1 and CDR2 are SGHRS and YFSETQ. The CDR3 loop is CASSGEREQETQYF. The DNA for the CDR3 is TGCGCCAGCAGCGGGGAGCGGGAGCAAGAGACCCAGTACTTC.

The chain links TRBV10-3 to TRBJ2-6; D gene uncertain. The V gene's germline CDR1 is ENHRY and CDR2 SYGVKD. The V end was cut by 1 base, the J end by 0 bases, with 10 bases between. This CDR3 region has 17 residues. CDR3 loop: CAISEFIPRSGANVLTF. CDR3 bases: TGTGCCATCAGTGAGTTCATCCCACGCTCTGGGGCCAACGTCCTGACTTTC.

The genes are TRBV19 and TRBJ2-7; the match to TRBD1 covers 8 bases. The V and J ends lost 3 bases and 2 bases, in that order; junction bases with no gene match: 6. The V gene's germline CDR1 is LNHDA and CDR2 SQIVND (reference sequence). The CDR3 contains 15 residues. The CDR3 loop is CASSIKDRAAYEQYF. The CDR3 nucleotides are TGTGCCAGTAGTATCAAGGACAGGGCGGCCTACGAGCAGTACTTC.

This clone has just one count. The chain combines TRBV4-1 with TRBJ2-1; the D is unclear. Germline V gives CDR1 MGHRA, CDR2 YSYEKL. The CDR3 runs 15 residues. V gave up 1 base and J gave up 4 bases, with 11 bases separating them. CDR3 region: CASSQAPYLYNEQFF. CDR3 sequence (DNA): TGCGCCAGCAGCCAAGCCCCCTACTTGTACAATGAGCAGTTCTTC.

V usage is TRBV11-3 and J usage is TRBJ2-3, with TRBD1 as a possible D gene (6 bases). V shed 2 bases and J shed 6 bases, with 12 bases lying between them. Germline lookup yields CDR1 SGHNT and CDR2 YENEEA. This CDR3 contains 14 residues. This chain's CDR3 is CASSLRTVPDTQYF. CDR3 sequence (DNA): TGTGCCAGCAGCTTAAGGACAGTCCCCGATACGCAGTATTTT.

V is TRBV7-8 and J is TRBJ2-2; 11 positions agree with TRBD2. From germline, CDR1 is SGHVS and CDR2 FQNEAQ. This CDR3 spans 18 amino acids. J lost 1 base, V lost 4 bases, and 8 bases had no gene match. The CDR3 nucleotides are TGTGCCAGCAGCTCACGACTAGCGGGAAGCAAGAACACCGGGGAGCTGTTTTTT. Amino acids: CASSSRLAGSKNTGELFF.

The chain couples TRBV7-9 to TRBJ2-2; possible D gene TRBD1, 5 bases. CDR1 SEHNR and CDR2 FQNEAQ come from the germline V gene (reference sequence). The ends were cut back, 0 bases at V and 4 bases at J, with 12 bases in the middle. CDR3 length: 16 residues. CDR3 DNA: TGTGCCAGCAGCTTAGCGATGGGGCGCGTCACCGGGGAGCTGTTTTTT. It translates to CASSLAMGRVTGELFF.

This clone has only one observation. This chain connects TRBV5-1 to TRBJ1-4, with TRBD1 identical over 8 bases. CDR1 is SGHRS, CDR2 YFSETQ, per germline. This CDR3 region has 17 residues. Trimming cost V 5 bases and J 4 bases; bases outside gene matches: 13. This CDR3 reads CASRISSQGARNEKLFF. DNA for the CDR3: TGCGCCAGCAGAATTTCGAGTCAGGGGGCCCGTAATGAAAAACTGTTTTTT. Full variable domain (missing parts from reference TRBV5-1 and TRBJ1-4): KAGVTQTPRYLIKTRGQQVTLSCSPISGHRSVSWYQQTPGQGLQFLFEYFSETQRNKGNFPGRFSGRQFSNSRSEMNVSTLELGDSALYLCASRISSQGARNEKLFFGSGTQLSVL.

V usage is TRBV27 and J usage is TRBJ2-7; 11 nucleotides match TRBD1. V gave up 6 bases and J gave up 1 base; unmatched junction bases: 11. The germline V gene encodes CDR1 MNHEY and CDR2 SMNVEV (reference sequence). CDR3 size: 17 residues. The CDR3 region has the DNA TGTGCCAGCAGCCCCTCATCCGGGGACAGGGGGTCCTACGAGCAGTACTTC. Translating it yields CASSPSSGDRGSYEQYF.

The genes are TRBV5-1 and TRBJ2-1, with a tentative D call TRBD2 (6 bases). The CDR3 has 14 amino acids. V was pared by 4 bases and J by 8 bases, with 16 bases between. The germline CDR1 and CDR2 sequences are SGHRS and YFSETQ. The CDR3 DNA is TGCGCCAGCAGCGCATATGGGTGGGGGGATGAGCAGTTCTTC. This translates into CASSAYGWGDEQFF.

This chain joins TRBV30 and TRBJ2-7; D could derive from TRBD1 or TRBD2 (5 bases each). Germline V lookup: CDR1 GTSNPN, CDR2 SVGIG (reference sequence). Trimming cost V 0 bases and J 0 bases, with 9 bases left between them. The CDR3 runs to 14 residues. The CDR3, as DNA: TGTGCCTGGAGTGTGGGGACGGACTCCTACGAGCAGTACTTC. It specifies CAWSVGTDSYEQYF. Filled out from reference TRBV30 and TRBJ2-7, the complete variable domain reads SQTIHQWPATLVQPVGSPLSLECTVEGTSNPNLYWYRQAAGRGLQLLFYSVGIGQISSEVPQNLSASRPQDRQFILSSKKLLLSDSGFYLCAWSVGTDSYEQYFGPGTRLTVT.

This chain links TRBV29-1 with TRBJ2-1, with TRBD1 identical over 8 bases. CDR1 SQVTM and CDR2 ANQGSEA come from the germline V gene. The CDR3 has 12 amino acids. Trimming cost V 6 bases and J 7 bases; bases outside gene matches: 5. CDR3 nucleotide sequence: TGCAGCGTCGACAGGGGAATGAATGAGCAGTTCTTC. It codes for CSVDRGMNEQFF.